The rows below give T cell receptor beta chains drawn from one sample of a study of blood T cell repertoires in COVID-19. Using immunoSEQ multiplex PCR, the repertoire was profiled, and TCRdb retains in-frame clones only, with some absent. In the table there are over 120,000 clones, around 84% of which are singletons. The sequencing input was peripheral blood. All receptors come from a human donor with acute or convalescent COVID-19. The donor label of this sample is uncertain. CDR3s include the opening cysteine and the closing phenylalanine or tryptophan. Fields, in order: clone size, J gene, D gene, V gene, CDR3 DNA, CDR3 protein. The D gene is left open where the match is weak. Size values are once, few and many counts, or a class for expanded clones, and some rows have none.

.,TRBJ1-3,TRBD1,TRBV9,TGTGCCAGCAGCAATTCCGGGACAGCCTCTGGAAACACCATATATTTT,CASSNSGTASGNTIYF
once,TRBJ1-2,TRBD1,TRBV27,TGTGCCAGCAGTTTAGGACAGGGCTATAACTATGGCTACACCTTC,CASSLGQGYNYGYTF
.,TRBJ2-1,.,TRBV7-3,TGTGCCAGCAGCCAACTACTAGTAAATGAGCAGTTCTTC,CASSQLLVNEQFF
.,TRBJ2-1,.,TRBV4-2,TGTGCCAGCAGCCAAGATCTAACCAATGAGCAGTTCTTC,CASSQDLTNEQFF
.,TRBJ2-3,.,TRBV3-1/TRBV3-2,TGTGCCAGCAGCCCGGAGAACCCCAAGGTCTTATGGTCGGATACGCAGTATTTT,CASSPENPKVLWSDTQYF
.,TRBJ1-1,.,TRBV4-3,TGCGCCAGCAGCCAAGATAACAGGGCCGACACTGAAGCTTTCTTT,CASSQDNRADTEAFF
.,TRBJ2-4,.,TRBV9,TGTGCCAGCAGCGTAGATAGCGGAGTAGCCAAAAACATTCAGTACTTC,CASSVDSGVAKNIQYF
.,TRBJ1-1,.,TRBV7-3,TGTGCCAGCAGCTCAGTTCATGGGAGCACTGAAGCTTTCTTT,CASSSVHGSTEAFF
.,TRBJ1-2,.,TRBV19,TGTGCCAGCGAGAACGGCGGGCAGACCTATGGCTACACCTTC,CASENGGQTYGYTF
.,TRBJ2-3,TRBD2,TRBV4-2,TGTGCCAGCAGCCAAGGGGGCGGGAGTCTGGGCACAGATACGCAGTATTTT,CASSQGGGSLGTDTQYF
.,TRBJ2-3,TRBD2,TRBV9,TGTGCCAGCAGCGTAGTTCTCCTAGCGGGAATAGATACGCAGTATTTT,CASSVVLLAGIDTQYF
.,TRBJ1-4,.,TRBV10-3,TGTGCCATCAGTGCCTTAGCCTCAACTAATGAAAAACTGTTTTTT,CAISALASTNEKLFF
.,TRBJ1-2,TRBD1,TRBV28,TGTGCCAGCACCCCGGGGACAGGGAGGACATATGGCTACACCTTC,CASTPGTGRTYGYTF